These T cell receptor beta chains were read from a single sample in a study of T cell responses to AZD1222 COVID-19 vaccine. This table comes from immunoSEQ multiplex PCR, and its TCRdb copy is limited to in-frame clones, with some not included. The sample consists of around 95,000 clones, around 90% of them appearing once. The material was peripheral blood, obtained on day 0 of AZD1222 vaccination. Every receptor here comes from an adult in good health. Both conserved end residues are part of each CDR3. D genes are given only for firm matches. Size is omitted from some rows. Given values are once, few, many or a class for expanded clones.

len | d_gene | j_gene | abundance | v_gene | CDR3nt | CDR3aa
15 | - | TRBJ2-1 | - | TRBV11-2 | TGTGCCAGCAGCTTAGCTGCCGGGGACGGCAATGAGCAGTTCTTC | CASSLAAGDGNEQFF
13 | - | TRBJ1-6 | - | TRBV30 | TGTGCCTGGAGTGGGCAGGGAGACTCACCCCTCCACTTT | CAWSGQGDSPLHF
15 | TRBD2 | TRBJ2-2 | - | TRBV5-4 | TGTGCCAGCAGCTTTAGAGCGGGAATCACCGGGGAGCTGTTTTTT | CASSFRAGITGELFF
16 | TRBD2 | TRBJ2-7 | - | TRBV9 | TGTGCCAGCAGCGCCCTGGGACTAGCCGTACCTGGCGAGCAGTACTTC | CASSALGLAVPGEQYF
12 | - | TRBJ2-7 | - | TRBV29-1 | TGCAGCGCCGCGTCGACGGCGGGCGAGCAGTACTTC | CSAASTAGEQYF
8 | - | TRBJ1-1 | - | TRBV11-3 | TGTGCCAGCAAGGAAGCTTTCTTT | CASKEAFF
14 | - | TRBJ1-1 | - | TRBV27 | TGTGCCAGCAGGGGACAATTCATGAACACTGAAGCTTTCTTT | CASRGQFMNTEAFF
14 | TRBD1 | TRBJ1-1 | few | TRBV9 | TGTGCCAGCAAACCACAGGGGGCAGGTACTGAAGCTTTCTTT | CASKPQGAGTEAFF
17 | TRBD1 | TRBJ1-2 | - | TRBV3-1/TRBV3-2 | TGTGCCAGCAGCCCGGACAGGGTAAGAGGTACTACCTATGGCTACACCTTC | CASSPDRVRGTTYGYTF
14 | - | TRBJ2-3 | - | TRBV2 | TGTGCCAGCAGTGAGGTCCCAGCCACAGATACGCAGTATTTT | CASSEVPATDTQYF
16 | TRBD1 | TRBJ1-6 | - | TRBV6-5 | TGTGCCAGCAGTTACTCCGGGACAGTCTATAATTCACCCCTCCACTTT | CASSYSGTVYNSPLHF
13 | TRBD1 | TRBJ1-3 | - | TRBV19 | TGTGCCAGTAGTGCCGGGACAGTTAACACCATATATTTT | CASSAGTVNTIYF
18 | TRBD2 | TRBJ2-4 | - | TRBV19 | TGTGCCAGTAGTATTCGGTCGACGGGAGGGCCTGGAAGGGACATTCAGTACTTC | CASSIRSTGGPGRDIQYF
15 | TRBD1 | TRBJ1-1 | - | TRBV28 | TGTGCCAGCAGTTTCCCGGACAGGCCGAACACTGAAGCTTTCTTT | CASSFPDRPNTEAFF
15 | TRBD2 | TRBJ2-3 | - | TRBV7-2 | TGTGCCAGCAGCGGACCGGGACTAGCAAAAGATACGCAGTATTTT | CASSGPGLAKDTQYF
22 | - | TRBJ1-6 | once | TRBV3-1/TRBV3-2 | TGTGCCAGCAGCCGAATCCGACGAGCCAACCCTACTGGGAAGCCAAATAATTCACCCCTCCACTTT | CASSRIRRANPTGKPNNSPLHF
16 | TRBD2 | TRBJ2-3 | - | TRBV3-1/TRBV3-2 | TGTGCCAGCAGCCAAGTCAGCGGGACTAGCACAGATACGCAGTATTTT | CASSQVSGTSTDTQYF
12 | - | TRBJ1-2 | - | TRBV28 | TGTGCCAGCAGTTTAGCGGACTATGGCTACACCTTC | CASSLADYGYTF
13 | - | TRBJ1-1 | - | TRBV2 | TGTGCCAGAAAACGGGACATCAACACTGAAGCTTTCTTT | CARKRDINTEAFF
16 | TRBD1 | TRBJ2-3 | once | TRBV7-3 | TGTGCCAGCAGCTTGTCCGGGACAGGGGGCGAGGATACGCAGTATTTT | CASSLSGTGGEDTQYF
18 | - | TRBJ2-1 | - | TRBV13 | TGTGCCAGCAGCTTAGATCGAACCGTAGTAGGGACCTACAATGAGCAGTTCTTC | CASSLDRTVVGTYNEQFF
13 | TRBD1 | TRBJ2-7 | - | TRBV6-5 | TGTGCCAGCATGGGACAGAACTCCTACGAGCAGTACTTC | CASMGQNSYEQYF
14 | TRBD1 | TRBJ1-5 | - | TRBV11-2 | TGTGCCAGTGGACAGGGGGTCGGCAATCAGCCCCAGCATTTT | CASGQGVGNQPQHF
16 | - | TRBJ2-7 | - | TRBV28 | TGTGCCAGCACATCCGGCGATTTCCGAGGTGATATAGAGCAGTACTTC | CASTSGDFRGDIEQYF
15 | - | TRBJ1-6 | - | TRBV4-1 | TGCGCCAGCAGCCCGTGGACAGCCGGAAAATCACCCCTCCACTTT | CASSPWTAGKSPLHF
16 | - | TRBJ1-6 | - | TRBV5-6 | TGTGCCAGCAGCCCAAGGACACAGGGTCATGGAACACCCCTCCACTTT | CASSPRTQGHGTPLHF
15 | - | TRBJ1-6 | - | TRBV2 | TGTGCCAGCAGTCCCCTGACAGCGTTTAATTCACCCCTCCACTTT | CASSPLTAFNSPLHF